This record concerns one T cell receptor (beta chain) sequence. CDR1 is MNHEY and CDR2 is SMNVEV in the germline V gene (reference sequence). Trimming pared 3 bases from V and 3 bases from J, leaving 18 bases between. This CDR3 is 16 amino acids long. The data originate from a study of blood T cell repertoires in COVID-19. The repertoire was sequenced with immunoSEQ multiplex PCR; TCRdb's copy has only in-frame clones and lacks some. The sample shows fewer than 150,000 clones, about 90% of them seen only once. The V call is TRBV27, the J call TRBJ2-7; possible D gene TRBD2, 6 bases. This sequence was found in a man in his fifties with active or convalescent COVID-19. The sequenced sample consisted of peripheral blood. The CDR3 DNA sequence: TGTGCCAGCAGTTTGGAGACCCTAGCGCCTAACTACGAGCAGTACTTC. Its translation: CASSLETLAPNYEQYF.